The 15 T cell receptor beta chains presented below share a single source sample, sequenced in a study of blood T cell repertoires in COVID-19. Generated by immunoSEQ multiplex PCR, the TCRdb table keeps only in-frame clones and is missing some. Of around 250,000 clones in the sample, 70% to 85% were seen once. Sequencing input: peripheral blood. The receptors come from a woman older than 75 with acute or convalescent COVID-19.

This clone was observed a single time. This chain connects TRBV5-1 to TRBJ2-7; D possibly corresponds to TRBD2 (6 bases). Germline V gene lookup returns CDR1 SGHRS and CDR2 YFSETQ. The CDR3 totals 16 residues. Trimming cost V 4 bases and J 2 bases, with 19 bases left between them. The CDR3 loop reads CASSLTPRREPYEQYF. The CDR3 DNA reads TGCGCCAGCAGCCTTACCCCACGCCGGGAGCCCTACGAGCAGTACTTC.

The chain couples TRBV5-1 to TRBJ1-4, with TRBD1 identical over 7 bases. CDR1 SGHRS and CDR2 YFSETQ come from the germline V gene. The CDR3 is 15 residues long. With V trimmed by 0 bases and J by 4 bases, 3 bases remained unmatched. CDR3 bases: TGCGCCAGCAGCTTGGTTCAGGGGGGTAATGAAAAACTGTTTTTT. As protein: CASSLVQGGNEKLFF.

V gene TRBV5-1 combines with J gene TRBJ1-6; TRBD1 might be the D (5 bases). The CDR3 loop spans 18 amino acids. V lost 5 bases to trimming and J lost 0 bases, with 18 bases between them. Germline CDR1 and CDR2: SGHRS and YFSETQ. For the CDR3, the DNA is TGCGCCAGCAGTTTTCGGCAGGGCGAGAGCTCCTATAATTCACCCCTCCACTTT. Translating gives CASSFRQGESSYNSPLHF.

This sequence joins TRBV11-2 and TRBJ1-5; D is possibly TRBD1 (6 bases). Trimming took off 5 bases at V and 3 bases at J, with 14 bases between the two ends. CDR3 length equals 15 residues. Germline V gives CDR1 SGHAT, CDR2 FQNNGV. The CDR3 DNA reads as TGTGCCAGCAGCGTCTCCCCAGGGGACAATCAGCCCCAGCATTTT. It specifies CASSVSPGDNQPQHF.

V is TRBV9 and J is TRBJ2-3, with TRBD1 as a possible D gene (5 bases). The CDR3 contains 15 residues. Germline V gives CDR1 SGDLS, CDR2 YYNGEE. Trimming left V 4 bases short and J 0 bases short, with 12 bases between. CDR3 sequence (DNA): TGTGCCAGCAGCCCCCGACAGACGAGCACAGATACGCAGTATTTT. It specifies CASSPRQTSTDTQYF.

The J gene is TRBJ1-1, the V gene TRBV7-3; possible D gene TRBD1, 5 bases. Germline CDR1 is SGHTA and CDR2 is FQGTGA. The CDR3 runs to 15 residues. Trimming took off 5 bases at V and 7 bases at J, with 20 bases between the two ends. The CDR3 DNA reads as TGTGCCAGCAGCCCCCAAGCGGGGCAGGTGAGTGAAGCTTTCTTT. It specifies CASSPQAGQVSEAFF.

This chain links TRBV9 with TRBJ2-2; D unresolved. In germline, CDR1 is SGDLS, CDR2 YYNGEE. The CDR3 contains 15 residues. The germline V and J ends were trimmed by 6 bases and 6 bases, with 18 bases remaining between them. CDR3 residues: CASKIGPSDPGELFF. CDR3 sequence (DNA): TGTGCCAGCAAAATTGGGCCTTCTGACCCCGGGGAGCTGTTTTTT. The full variable domain, completed using reference TRBV9 and TRBJ2-2, is DSGVTQTPKHLITATGQRVTLRCSPRSGDLSVYWYQQSLDQGLQFLIQYYNGEERAKGNILERFSAQQFPDLHSELNLSSLELGDSALYFCASKIGPSDPGELFFGEGSRLTVL.

The J gene is TRBJ1-5, the V gene TRBV4-2; 9 bases match TRBD1. The CDR3 runs to 18 residues. V shed 4 bases and J 7 bases; nucleotides not matched to a gene: 17. CDR1 and CDR2 from the germline V gene are LGHNA and YNFKEQ. CDR3 in amino acids: CASSPRRGQGFLIQPQHF. DNA of the CDR3: TGTGCCAGCAGCCCACGGAGGGGACAGGGTTTTTTGATACAGCCCCAGCATTTT.

The rearrangement uses TRBV7-2 and TRBJ2-5, with 7 bases lining up with TRBD2. Germline trimming cut 1 base from V and 1 base from J; bases unmatched to any gene: 3. The CDR3 length is 15 residues. Per germline, CDR1 SGHTA and CDR2 FQGNSA. CDR3 protein: CASSLGGLFQETQYF. The CDR3 DNA is TGTGCCAGCAGCTTAGGGGGACTATTCCAAGAGACCCAGTACTTC.

The chain links TRBV9 to TRBJ1-4, with D perhaps matching TRBD1 (6 bases). Germline CDR1 is SGDLS and CDR2 is YYNGEE. Trimming took off 5 bases at V and 0 bases at J, with 14 bases between the two ends. The CDR3 length is 16 residues. This CDR3 reads CASSLKGEATNEKLFF. The DNA of the CDR3 is TGTGCCAGCAGTTTGAAGGGGGAAGCAACTAATGAAAAACTGTTTTTT.

This rearrangement joins TRBV2 to TRBJ2-7, with D maybe TRBD1 (6 bases). Germline loops: CDR1 SNHLY, CDR2 FYNNEI. This CDR3 contains 14 residues. V was trimmed by 2 bases and J by 0 bases, leaving 8 bases between them. CDR3 region: CASSERGSSYEQYF. CDR3 nucleotide sequence: TGTGCCAGCAGTGAAAGGGGGAGCTCCTACGAGCAGTACTTC.

This chain joins TRBV9 and TRBJ2-1; D perhaps matches TRBD2 (6 bases). Looked up from germline, CDR1 is SGDLS and CDR2 is YYNGEE. The length of the CDR3 is 15 residues. Between the trimmed V and J ends, which lost 4 bases and 6 bases, there was a span of 17 bases. The CDR3 reads CASSSRAGTGNEQFF. CDR3 nucleotides: TGTGCCAGCAGCTCGAGGGCGGGGACGGGCAATGAGCAGTTCTTC. The full variable domain, rest sourced from reference TRBV9 and TRBJ2-1, is DSGVTQTPKHLITATGQRVTLRCSPRSGDLSVYWYQQSLDQGLQFLIQYYNGEERAKGNILERFSAQQFPDLHSELNLSSLELGDSALYFCASSSRAGTGNEQFFGPGTRLTVL.

This chain joins TRBV4-1 and TRBJ2-4, with D maybe TRBD2 (6 bases). Germline V CDR1 and CDR2: MGHRA, YSYEKL. This CDR3 contains 13 residues. With 4 bases removed from V and 7 bases from J, the gap between germline ends came to 11 bases. DNA for the CDR3: TGCGCCAGCAGCCCCGGGACTGATAACATTCAGTACTTC. Residues: CASSPGTDNIQYF.

The chain employs TRBV28 and TRBJ2-1, with a tentative D call TRBD2 (5 bases). The CDR3 is 17 amino acids. CDR1 is MDHEN and CDR2 is SYDVKM in the germline V gene. V lost 5 bases, J lost 7 bases, and 24 bases lay in between. This CDR3 is CASSPPLRAPSWNEQFF. The CDR3 nucleotides read TGTGCCAGCAGTCCTCCCTTGCGGGCCCCATCCTGGAATGAGCAGTTCTTC.

The rearrangement joins TRBV19 to TRBJ2-5; a weak D match, TRBD2 (7 bases). V was cut by 6 bases and J by 2 bases, with 10 bases left in between. Looked up from germline, CDR1 is LNHDA and CDR2 is SQIVND (reference sequence). CDR3 length equals 13 residues. The chain's CDR3 is CASRGGGQETQYF. CDR3 nucleotide sequence: TGTGCCAGTAGAGGGGGGGGACAAGAGACCCAGTACTTC.